This TCR beta chain was identified during a study of T cell responses to AZD1222 COVID-19 vaccine. Study overall: Whether given at about 4 or about 12 weeks, second doses were pooled.

Study-wide results and limits: Donors were mostly white British, more females; clonal diversity possibly underestimated.

Points on this clone: Antigen specificity is unknown.

The repertoire was sequenced with immunoSEQ multiplex PCR; TCRdb's copy has only in-frame clones and lacks some. There are about 100,000 clones in the sample; 65% to 90% occur only once, and roughly 6.3% lies in the top ten. The input for sequencing was peripheral blood, taken on day 0 of AZD1222 vaccination. The TCR comes from an adult in good health.

CDR3 nucleotides: TGTGCCAGCAGTTTAATGCGGGGAACACCAGCTTTCTTT. Translation: CASSLMRGTPAFF. This chain uses TRBV12-3 or TRBV12-4 with TRBJ1-1; no clear D. The CDR3 covers 13 residues. Trimming removed 2 bases at V and 10 bases at J, with 14 bases between.